By share, the clone carrying this T cell receptor (beta chain) counts as medium-sized (0.01 to 0.1%). Its antigen is still unknown. This beta chain came through as a stray read in a library set up for alpha chains, and its size says little. This sample is drawn from a study of spatial heterogeneity in lung cancer. Overall study: Detected beta-chain sequences consistently exceeded alpha-chain sequences.

Notes on the study in general: In tumors, expanded intratumoral alpha and beta TCR counts tracked mutation counts.

The time point denotes: sample taken at primary tumor resection. The donors comprised 70 to 85 untreated early-stage non-small cell lung cancer patients. Researchers sequenced whole RNA taken from tumor, nontumor lung or frozen PBMC without sorting. In the library, each TCR cDNA molecule bore its own unique molecular identifier. MiXCR was run by TCRdb on the 5' RACE reads, yielding one entry per CDR3 protein. This table has several thousand distinct CDR3 sequences, roughly 12% appearing once. The receptor was isolated from a male donor with early-stage non-small cell lung cancer. The sample consisted of lung tumor tissue, taken at surgery.

The CDR3 DNA sequence: TGCAGCGTTGAAAGGGGAACAGGGGTTGACGAGCAGTACTTC. Residues: CSVERGTGVDEQYF. The V call is TRBV29-1, the J call TRBJ2-7; 7 positions match TRBD1. Germline V CDR1 and CDR2: SQVTM, ANQGSEA. The length of the CDR3 is 14 residues. After removal of 2 bases from V and 5 bases from J, the junction contained 9 bases not matched to a gene.